The text below deals with one T cell receptor beta chain. V lost 1 base to trimming and J lost 5 bases, with 8 bases between them. This CDR3 has 13 residues. The germline gives CDR1 SGHVS, CDR2 FQNEAQ. These data belong to a study of T-cell reconstitution after alpha-beta-depleted transplantation in children. The TCRbeta library incorporated unique molecular identifiers. TCRdb processed the PCR reads anew with MiXCR; each CDR3 protein has one entry. The data show about 540,000 distinct CDR3 sequences, around 18% seen once. This receptor was identified in a human donor who donated a stem cell graft to a child with acute lymphoblastic leukemia. V is TRBV7-8 and J is TRBJ2-5; D gene ambiguous. Sequences were derived from PBMCs from the stem cell graft donor, sampled from the stem cell graft. The CDR3 coding sequence is TGTGCCAGCAGCTTAGAGGCTCGGGAGACCCAGTACTTC. Translation gives CASSLEARETQYF.